These T cell receptor beta chains were read from a single sample in a study of identical twins. Using its own MiXCR run on the 5' RACE reads, TCRdb lists one record per CDR3 protein. The sample holds fewer than 500,000 distinct CDR3 sequences, roughly an eighth seen once. This sample also belongs to another study, concerning yellow fever vaccine responses in identical twins.

The sample was CD4+ T cells sorted from blood. The receptors originated from a woman between 18 and 29 years old in good health. Both conserved end residues are part of each CDR3. D genes are given only for firm matches. Clone size is shown for a subset of rows, as once, few, many or a class of expanded clone.

v_call	clone_size	j_call	d_call	cdr3_aa	cdr3_nt
TRBV9	many	TRBJ2-4	.	CASSVDLMRDIQYF	TGTGCCAGCAGCGTAGACCTGATGAGGGACATTCAGTACTTC
TRBV7-9	.	TRBJ2-7	TRBD2	CAILAGLDEQYF	TGTGCCATATTAGCGGGACTAGACGAGCAGTACTTC
TRBV10-3	.	TRBJ1-1	.	CATTGTPMNTEAFF	TGTGCCACCACAGGGACACCTATGAACACTGAAGCTTTCTTT
TRBV5-5	.	TRBJ2-1	TRBD2	CASQRAGGYNEQFF	TGTGCCAGCCAGAGGGCGGGGGGGTACAATGAGCAGTTCTTC
TRBV20-1	few	TRBJ2-5	TRBD2	CSARGLAGVFETQYF	TGCAGTGCTAGAGGGCTAGCGGGAGTTTTCGAGACCCAGTACTTC
TRBV7-2	few	TRBJ2-5	.	CASSRWAMETQYF	TGTGCCAGCAGCCGGTGGGCTATGGAGACCCAGTACTTC
TRBV25-1	few	TRBJ2-7	.	CASSDTNLKYEQYF	TGTGCCAGCAGTGACACTAACCTGAAGTACGAGCAGTACTTC
TRBV5-1	.	TRBJ2-1	TRBD2	CASAPRLAGGLGDEQFF	TGCGCCAGTGCCCCCAGACTAGCGGGGGGTTTGGGAGATGAGCAGTTCTTC
TRBV20-1	.	TRBJ1-6	TRBD1	CSAPPRQGQNSPLHF	TGCAGTGCCCCCCCCCGACAGGGGCAGAATTCACCCCTCCACTTT
TRBV6-2/TRBV6-3	.	TRBJ2-2	.	CASGTKGELFF	TGTGCCAGCGGAACGAAAGGGGAGCTGTTTTTT
TRBV3-1	few	TRBJ2-5	.	CASSQEDRSQETQYF	TGTGCCAGCAGCCAAGAAGACAGGAGCCAAGAGACCCAGTACTTC
TRBV7-8	few	TRBJ1-2	.	CASSGGRVLSYGYTF	TGTGCCAGCAGTGGAGGACGGGTCCTAAGCTATGGCTACACCTTC
TRBV11-1	few	TRBJ2-2	.	CASSSPSDSPRRNTGELFF	TGTGCCAGCAGCTCACCTTCGGACAGCCCAAGACGAAACACCGGGGAGCTGTTTTTT
TRBV4-3	.	TRBJ2-1	.	CASSQDTVGAFLYNEQFF	TGCGCCAGCAGCCAAGATACAGTGGGAGCCTTCCTCTACAATGAGCAGTTCTTC
TRBV3-1	few	TRBJ2-4	TRBD2	CASSQVPSGENIQYF	TGTGCCAGCAGCCAAGTTCCTAGCGGGGAAAACATTCAGTACTTC
TRBV3-1	few	TRBJ2-7	.	CASSQMGSAYEQYF	TGTGCCAGCAGCCAAATGGGGTCGGCCTACGAGCAGTACTTC
TRBV18	.	TRBJ2-2	.	CASSPPGWNTGELFF	TGTGCCAGCTCACCCCCCGGGTGGAACACCGGGGAGCTGTTTTTT
TRBV6-5	.	TRBJ1-5	.	CASSFSRFGGLNQPQHF	TGTGCCAGCAGTTTCTCCCGATTCGGGGGCTTGAATCAGCCCCAGCATTTT
TRBV28	few	TRBJ2-7	.	CASSSPGPGTYEQYF	TGTGCCAGCAGTTCGCCGGGACCCGGAACCTACGAGCAGTACTTC
TRBV18	.	TRBJ2-1	TRBD2	CASSPRTGAGVNEQFF	TGTGCCAGCTCACCACGAACGGGAGCGGGAGTGAATGAGCAGTTCTTC
TRBV12-3/TRBV12-4	.	TRBJ2-5	TRBD2	CASRLAGVETQYF	TGTGCCAGCCGTCTAGCGGGGGTAGAGACCCAGTACTTC
TRBV11-2	.	TRBJ1-6	.	CASSLVGGTSDSPLHF	TGTGCCAGCAGCTTAGTCGGCGGGACATCGGATTCACCCCTCCACTTT
TRBV20-1	few	TRBJ2-7	TRBD2	CSARDPSVGGAPGEQYF	TGCAGTGCTAGAGATCCTTCCGTGGGAGGGGCACCGGGCGAGCAGTACTTC
TRBV6-5	few	TRBJ2-7	.	CASSYGMGYEQYF	TGTGCCAGCAGTTACGGGATGGGCTACGAGCAGTACTTC
TRBV11-2	.	TRBJ2-2	.	CASSLALPGVGELFF	TGTGCCAGCAGCTTAGCACTACCAGGGGTCGGGGAGCTGTTTTTT
TRBV5-1	.	TRBJ2-2	TRBD1	CASSWTDRGSAGELFF	TGCGCCAGCAGCTGGACTGACAGGGGGTCTGCCGGGGAGCTGTTTTTT
TRBV6-1	.	TRBJ2-3	.	CASSPLLKVLRTDTQYF	TGTGCCAGCAGTCCCCTGCTTAAGGTCCTTCGGACAGATACGCAGTATTTT
TRBV28	many	TRBJ2-3	.	CASSFYYADTQYF	TGTGCCAGCAGTTTTTATTACGCAGATACGCAGTATTTT
TRBV2	many	TRBJ2-5	.	CASSRDSIPEETQYF	TGTGCCAGCAGCCGGGACTCCATACCCGAAGAGACCCAGTACTTC
TRBV20-1	few	TRBJ2-1	.	CSARGTDGYNEQFF	TGCAGTGCTAGGGGGACCGACGGGTACAATGAGCAGTTCTTC
TRBV5-1	.	TRBJ2-7	TRBD2	CASSWGLAGDEQYF	TGCGCCAGCAGCTGGGGACTAGCGGGAGACGAGCAGTACTTC
TRBV2	few	TRBJ2-7	.	CASSAVGQFEQYF	TGTGCCAGCAGTGCAGTCGGACAGTTCGAGCAGTACTTC
TRBV20-1	.	TRBJ1-2	.	CSARDPGGVPGYTF	TGCAGTGCTAGAGATCCCGGAGGGGTACCTGGCTACACCTTC
TRBV4-3	few	TRBJ2-7	.	CASSQESGAAYEQYF	TGCGCCAGCAGCCAGGAGAGCGGAGCGGCCTACGAGCAGTACTTC
TRBV10-2	few	TRBJ2-5	TRBD2	CASREAGDWETQYF	TGCGCCAGCAGGGAAGCGGGAGATTGGGAGACCCAGTACTTC
TRBV14	.	TRBJ2-1	.	CASSQASPRDYNEQFF	TGTGCCAGCAGCCAAGCCTCCCCACGGGACTACAATGAGCAGTTCTTC
TRBV29-1	.	TRBJ1-1	TRBD1	CSVGQGTTEAFF	TGCAGCGTTGGACAGGGGACGACTGAAGCTTTCTTT
TRBV27	few	TRBJ2-3	TRBD2	CASGLAGRTDTQYF	TGTGCCAGCGGACTAGCTGGTCGCACAGATACGCAGTATTTT
TRBV12-3/TRBV12-4	many	TRBJ2-1	TRBD2	CASTRGLAGVEQFF	TGTGCCAGCACCCGGGGACTAGCGGGGGTTGAGCAGTTCTTC
TRBV5-5	few	TRBJ2-7	TRBD1	CASRQTGGNEQYF	TGTGCCAGCAGGCAGACAGGGGGCAACGAGCAGTACTTC
TRBV18	.	TRBJ2-3	.	CASSPPGLTDTQYF	TGTGCCAGCTCACCACCAGGGTTAACAGATACGCAGTATTTT
TRBV20-1	many	TRBJ2-1	.	CSATGGATYNEQFF	TGCAGTGCCACCGGAGGAGCCACCTACAATGAGCAGTTCTTC
TRBV12-3/TRBV12-4	few	TRBJ2-3	TRBD2	CASCLGLAGVPITDTQYF	TGTGCCAGCTGTTTAGGACTAGCGGGGGTCCCGATCACAGATACGCAGTATTTT
TRBV7-2	many	TRBJ2-7	TRBD2	CASSVGLKYEQYF	TGTGCCAGCAGCGTGGGACTAAAGTACGAGCAGTACTTC
TRBV7-2	.	TRBJ2-5	.	CASSPKQGFRTQYF	TGTGCCAGCAGCCCTAAACAGGGTTTTAGGACCCAGTACTTC
TRBV5-1	few	TRBJ2-3	.	CASSLDPQLSTDTQYF	TGCGCCAGCAGCCTCGACCCGCAACTAAGCACAGATACGCAGTATTTT
TRBV7-9	few	TRBJ1-1	TRBD1	CASKGIGQGSNTEAFF	TGTGCCAGCAAGGGGATAGGACAGGGCTCGAACACTGAAGCTTTCTTT
TRBV7-2	many	TRBJ1-5	.	CASSKIPGYQPQHF	TGTGCCAGCAGCAAGATCCCCGGGTATCAGCCCCAGCATTTT
TRBV4-3	few	TRBJ2-3	.	CASSQDLQGTDTQYF	TGCGCCAGCAGCCAAGATCTCCAAGGCACAGATACGCAGTATTTT
TRBV20-1	.	TRBJ2-4	.	CSARDRGLLAKNIQYF	TGCAGTGCTAGAGACCGGGGGCTCCTAGCCAAAAACATTCAGTACTTC
TRBV5-6	.	TRBJ2-1	TRBD2	CASSSQASGGVEQFF	TGTGCCAGCAGCTCTCAAGCCAGCGGGGGTGTTGAGCAGTTCTTC
TRBV7-9	.	TRBJ2-3	TRBD1	CASSHRDRGPSGDTQYF	TGTGCCAGCAGCCACCGGGACAGGGGGCCCTCAGGGGATACGCAGTATTTT
TRBV18	.	TRBJ1-1	TRBD1	CASSLRQGEPEAFF	TGTGCCAGCTCTCTTCGACAGGGGGAACCTGAAGCTTTCTTT
TRBV3-1	many	TRBJ2-7	.	CASSHGFLQYF	TGTGCCAGCAGCCACGGTTTTCTCCAGTACTTC
TRBV7-8	.	TRBJ2-5	TRBD1	CASSLRLRGQRETQYF	TGTGCCAGCAGCTTACGGCTCAGGGGGCAACGAGAGACCCAGTACTTC
TRBV7-2	.	TRBJ1-1	.	CASSQGPGNTEAFF	TGTGCCAGCAGCCAGGGCCCAGGGAACACTGAAGCTTTCTTT
TRBV7-2	.	TRBJ2-7	TRBD2	CASSSPPAGRYEQYF	TGTGCCAGCAGCTCCCCCCCAGCGGGAAGATACGAGCAGTACTTC